This entry lists 25 T cell receptor beta chains sequenced from one sample in a study of naive and memory T cell subsets. Two oligonucleotides, mixed equimolar, formed the beta constant-region primer covering TRBC1 and TRBC2. Nested alpha and beta constant-region primers with the SP2 primer drove four PCR rounds on ligated cDNA. Via MiXCR, TCRdb re-called the UMI-ligation and nested PCR reads, giving one row per CDR3 protein. The sample has 120,000 or so distinct CDR3 sequences; 35% to 45% are singletons. The sequenced sample consisted of central memory CD4+ T cells from blood. The receptors originated from a human donor in good health.

The sample holds a few counts of this clonotype. The rearrangement joins TRBV6-1 to TRBJ1-2, with 9 bases matching TRBD1. The J segment lost 7 bases and the V segment lost 11 bases, leaving 8 bases of the junction unmatched. The CDR3 length is 12 residues. Germline-derived CDR1 and CDR2 are MNHNS and SASEGT. CDR3 amino acids: CALWDRASGYTF. DNA of the CDR3: TGTGCCTTATGGGACAGGGCATCTGGCTACACCTTC.

The genes are TRBV5-1 and TRBJ2-1, with TRBD2 identical over 11 bases. J gave up 5 bases and V 5 bases, and 9 bases lay outside the gene matches. In germline, CDR1 is SGHRS, CDR2 YFSETQ. The CDR3 totals 16 residues. CDR3 loop: CASRGSGRAVNNEQFF. CDR3 DNA sequence: TGCGCCAGCAGGGGTAGCGGGAGGGCCGTCAACAATGAGCAGTTCTTC.

This clonotype came up a few times. J is TRBJ2-7 and V is TRBV7-8; TRBD1 matches 9 bases. The CDR3 is 14 amino acids. Trimming removed 5 bases from V and 2 bases from J; junction bases left unmatched: 4. Germline lookup yields CDR1 SGHVS and CDR2 FQNEAQ. CDR3 coding DNA: TGTGCCAGCAGCCCCCGGACAGGGGCCTACGAGCAGTACTTC. Translation: CASSPRTGAYEQYF.

The chain is built from TRBV11-3 and TRBJ2-3; no clear D. The CDR3 runs 13 residues. The ends were cut back, 1 base at V and 5 bases at J, with 7 bases in the middle. Germline lookup yields CDR1 SGHNT and CDR2 YENEEA. The CDR3 loop is CASSLGSGDTQYF. The CDR3 coding sequence is TGTGCCAGCAGCTTAGGGTCCGGAGATACGCAGTATTTT.

This clonotype occurred a few times. The V gene is TRBV14, the J gene TRBJ2-7, with 8 nucleotides matching TRBD1. V shed 1 base, J shed 12 bases, and the junction held 14 bases outside the gene matches. CDR1 is SGHDN and CDR2 is FVKESK in the germline V gene. This CDR3 region has 15 residues. Here the CDR3 reads CASSQVRTGPGRMYF. The CDR3 nucleotides are TGTGCCAGCAGCCAAGTACGGACAGGGCCCGGGCGAATGTACTTC.

J is TRBJ2-1 and V is TRBV6-5, with D perhaps TRBD2 (5 bases). CDR3 length equals 15 residues. Trimming took off 0 bases at V and 6 bases at J, with 12 bases between the two ends. The V gene's germline CDR1 is MNHEY and CDR2 SVGAGI. For the CDR3, the DNA is TGTGCCAGCAGTTACTCTTCGAAGACTACCAATGAGCAGTTCTTC. It codes for CASSYSSKTTNEQFF.

This clonotype was detected only a few times. The rearrangement uses TRBV10-1 and TRBJ2-6, with D tentatively TRBD1 (5 bases). V gave up 0 bases and J gave up 4 bases, with 13 bases separating them. This CDR3 comprises 17 residues. Looked up from germline, CDR1 is WNHNN and CDR2 is SYGVQD (reference sequence). The CDR3 nucleotides read TGCGCCAGCAGTGAGTCGACTCTTGGGGCCGGGGCCAACGTCCTGACTTTC. Its translation is CASSESTLGAGANVLTF.

This clonotype was observed a few times. The V and J genes are TRBV20-1 and TRBJ2-1, with 8 positions matching TRBD2. Germline CDR1 reads DFQATT; CDR2 reads SNEGSKA (reference sequence). The CDR3 length is 17 residues. J lost 2 bases, V lost 3 bases, and 12 bases had no gene match. CDR3 sequence: CSASGSNSGITYNEQFF. CDR3 nucleotides: TGCAGTGCTAGCGGTTCAAATAGCGGGATAACCTACAATGAGCAGTTCTTC.

There are a few counts of this clonotype. The V call is TRBV5-1, the J call TRBJ2-1; 10 bases match TRBD1. Germline loops: CDR1 SGHRS, CDR2 YFSETQ. The CDR3 extends over 16 amino acids. Germline trimming cut 1 base from V and 7 bases from J; bases unmatched to any gene: 8. The CDR3 loop is CASSLRGQGRQNEQFF. The DNA for the CDR3 is TGCGCCAGCAGCTTGCGGGGACAGGGGAGACAAAATGAGCAGTTCTTC.

V gene TRBV14 combines with J gene TRBJ2-7; TRBD2 might be the D (5 bases). Trimming left V 2 bases short and J 2 bases short, with 22 bases between. The V gene's germline CDR1 is SGHDN and CDR2 FVKESK. This CDR3 region has 18 residues. CDR3: CASSQRFVGVGIPYEQYF. The CDR3 region has the DNA TGTGCCAGCAGCCAACGGTTCGTCGGGGTCGGAATTCCCTACGAGCAGTACTTC.

This chain uses TRBV28 with TRBJ2-7; unclear D gene. CDR1 and CDR2 (germline): MDHEN, SYDVKM. The CDR3 totals 12 residues. Trimming took off 3 bases at V and 4 bases at J, with 7 bases between the two ends. The CDR3, as DNA: TGTGCCAGCAGTTTTTCAGAGTACGAGCAGTACTTC. Translated: CASSFSEYEQYF.

The gene calls are TRBV20-1 and TRBJ1-4; D not resolved. Between the trimmed V and J ends, which lost 0 bases and 7 bases, there was a span of 15 bases. The germline CDR1 and CDR2 sequences are DFQATT and SNEGSKA (reference sequence). The CDR3 totals 15 residues. The CDR3 sequence is CSARDRILGGEKLFF. The CDR3 DNA reads as TGCAGTGCTAGAGATCGGATACTTGGAGGTGAAAAACTGTTTTTT.

A single count supports this clonotype. The chain has TRBV6-1 and TRBJ2-1; D ambiguous. CDR1 is MNHNS, CDR2 SASEGT, per germline. The CDR3 runs to 14 residues. The V end lost 7 bases, the J end lost 6 bases, and 16 bases lay between the germline ends. The chain's CDR3 is CASTLSYGTNEQFF. For the CDR3, the DNA is TGTGCCAGCACTTTATCCTACGGCACCAATGAGCAGTTCTTC.

V usage is TRBV6-1 and J usage is TRBJ1-1; D unresolved. Germline V lookup: CDR1 MNHNS, CDR2 SASEGT. The V end lost 4 bases, the J end lost 3 bases, and 9 bases lay between the germline ends. The CDR3 spans 13 residues. The CDR3 DNA sequence: TGTGCCAGCAGTGCCGCAGGCCACACTGAAGCTTTCTTT. It is translated as CASSAAGHTEAFF.

The chain couples TRBV24-1 to TRBJ2-1; 9 positions agree with TRBD2. Trimming took 4 bases from V and 6 from J; bases not matched to a gene: 9. This CDR3 contains 16 residues. Germline V CDR1 and CDR2: KGHDR, SFDVKD. The CDR3 DNA reads TGTGCCACCAGTGACCGAGGACTAGCGCAAGGCAATGAGCAGTTCTTC. It codes for CATSDRGLAQGNEQFF.

This rearrangement joins TRBV20-1 to TRBJ1-5; D ambiguous. Per germline, CDR1 DFQATT and CDR2 SNEGSKA (reference sequence). V lost 5 bases, J lost 0 bases, and 11 bases lay in between. CDR3 length: 14 residues. As DNA, the CDR3 is TGCAGTGCTGCTGACGGGAATAGCAATCAGCCCCAGCATTTT. This codes for CSAADGNSNQPQHF.

This chain connects TRBV20-1 to TRBJ2-5; the D is unclear. V was clipped by 3 bases and J by 5 bases, with 10 bases between them. CDR1 DFQATT and CDR2 SNEGSKA come from the germline V gene (reference sequence). CDR3 length equals 12 residues. The CDR3 DNA sequence: TGCAGTGCTAGCGGAGCCCAGGAGACCCAGTACTTC. This encodes CSASGAQETQYF.

This clonotype was seen at least ten times. The V gene is TRBV5-4, the J gene TRBJ2-1; TRBD2 matches 7 bases. The V gene end was trimmed by 1 base and the J gene end by 4 bases; junction bases not matched to a gene: 5. CDR3 length: 15 residues. The germline CDR1 and CDR2 sequences are SGHNT and YYREEE (reference sequence). CDR3 amino acids: CASSLTGGGYNEQFF. CDR3 sequence (DNA): TGTGCCAGCAGCTTGACAGGCGGGGGATACAATGAGCAGTTCTTC.

CDR3 DNA: TGTGCCAGCAGTTTTCTTTCGGATAATTCACCCCTCCACTTT. This gives the protein CASSFLSDNSPLHF. V and J are TRBV27 and TRBJ1-6; D is undetermined. The CDR3 sequence is 14 residues long. Trimming removed 3 bases at V and 5 bases at J, with 8 bases between. CDR1 MNHEY and CDR2 SMNVEV come from the germline V gene (reference sequence).

The chain couples TRBV11-2 to TRBJ2-3; the D gene is possibly TRBD2 (5 bases). From germline, CDR1 is SGHAT and CDR2 FQNNGV. This CDR3 is built from 15 residues. The germline V and J ends were trimmed by 2 bases and 2 bases, with 11 bases remaining between them. CDR3 nucleotides: TGTGCCAGCAGCTTATTCCACGGGGTCACAGATACGCAGTATTTT. Translating gives CASSLFHGVTDTQYF. Supplemented by reference TRBV11-2 and TRBJ2-3, the full variable domain reads EAGVAQSPRYKIIEKRQSVAFWCNPISGHATLYWYQQILGQGPKLLIQFQNNGVVDDSQLPKDRFSAERLKGVDSTLKIQPAKLEDSAVYLCASSLFHGVTDTQYFGPGTRLTVL.

The V gene is TRBV28, the J gene TRBJ2-2, with unresolved D. Trimming took 7 bases from V and 7 from J, leaving 13 bases between them. CDR3 size: 13 residues. CDR1 and CDR2 from the germline V gene are MDHEN and SYDVKM. Here the CDR3 DNA reads TGTGCCAGCACAATACACGTCTTCGGGGAGCTGTTTTTT. Residues: CASTIHVFGELFF.

V gene TRBV10-3 combines with J gene TRBJ2-3; no firm D call. Trimming removed 10 bases at V and 0 bases at J, with 11 bases between. Germline CDR1 ENHRY, CDR2 SYGVKD. This CDR3 has 13 amino acids. CDR3 loop: CATNHPSTDTQYF. The CDR3 DNA reads as TGTGCCACAAACCACCCGAGCACAGATACGCAGTATTTT.

The V and J genes are TRBV29-1 and TRBJ2-1; 14 nucleotides line up with TRBD2. The germline gives CDR1 SQVTM, CDR2 ANQGSEA. V gave up 7 bases and J gave up 9 bases; unmatched junction bases: 8. CDR3 length equals 14 residues. CDR3 sequence: CSAVTSGRASEQFF. The CDR3 DNA follows: TGCAGCGCTGTGACTAGCGGGAGGGCCAGTGAGCAGTTCTTC.

J is TRBJ2-6 and V is TRBV30, with D possibly called TRBD1 or TRBD2 (6 bases each). The germline V and J ends were trimmed by 0 bases and 0 bases, with 12 bases remaining between them. This CDR3 spans 17 amino acids. In germline, CDR1 is GTSNPN, CDR2 SVGIG (reference sequence). The DNA for the CDR3 is TGTGCCTGGAGTGTGGGGGGCACCAGCTCTGGGGCCAACGTCCTGACTTTC. Amino acids: CAWSVGGTSSGANVLTF.

The CDR3 reads CASSATGAGEQFF. The CDR3 DNA sequence: TGTGCCAGTAGTGCTACCGGGGCTGGGGAGCAGTTCTTC. J is TRBJ2-1 and V is TRBV19; D might be TRBD1 or TRBD2, each matching 5 bases. CDR3 length: 13 residues. Germline CDR1 reads LNHDA; CDR2 reads SQIVND (reference sequence). V was pared by 5 bases and J by 10 bases, with 15 bases between.